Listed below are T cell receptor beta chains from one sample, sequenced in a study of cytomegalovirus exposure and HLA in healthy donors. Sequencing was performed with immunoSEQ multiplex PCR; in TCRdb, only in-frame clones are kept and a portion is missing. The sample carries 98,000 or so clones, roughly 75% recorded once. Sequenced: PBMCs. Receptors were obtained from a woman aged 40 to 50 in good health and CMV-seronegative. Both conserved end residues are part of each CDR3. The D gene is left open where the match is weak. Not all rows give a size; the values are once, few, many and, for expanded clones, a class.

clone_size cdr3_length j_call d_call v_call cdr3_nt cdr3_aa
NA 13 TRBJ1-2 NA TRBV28 TGTGCCAGCAGTTTTCGGTTTTCTGATGGCTACACCTTC CASSFRFSDGYTF
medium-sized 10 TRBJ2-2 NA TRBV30 TGTGCCTTAAACACCGGGGAGCTGTTTTTT CALNTGELFF
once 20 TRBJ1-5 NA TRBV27 TGTGCCAGCAGTTTAAGGGGTTGGAAGAGGTTCGATGATAGCAATCAGCCCCAGCATTTT CASSLRGWKRFDDSNQPQHF
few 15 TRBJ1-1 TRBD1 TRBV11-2 TGTGCCAGCAGCTTAGAAGGGACAGGGGTAACTGAAGCTTTCTTT CASSLEGTGVTEAFF
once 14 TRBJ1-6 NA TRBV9 TGTGCCAGCAGCTCTAGAGGGAGTAAATCACCCCTCCACTTT CASSSRGSKSPLHF
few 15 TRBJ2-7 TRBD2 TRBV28 TGTGCCAGTACGGGGGGGACCAGGGTCCCCTACGAGCAGTACTTC CASTGGTRVPYEQYF
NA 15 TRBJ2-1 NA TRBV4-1 TGCGCCAGCAGCCAAGTGCCGGTATCCTACAATGAGCAGTTCTTC CASSQVPVSYNEQFF
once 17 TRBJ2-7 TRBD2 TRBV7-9 TGTGCCAGCAGCCAGGTAGGACTAGCGGATAAAGCCTACGAGCAGTACTTC CASSQVGLADKAYEQYF
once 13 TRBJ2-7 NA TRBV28 TGTGCCAGCAGCGAAGGAGGTAACTACGAGCAGTACTTC CASSEGGNYEQYF
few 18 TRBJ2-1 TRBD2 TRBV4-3 TGCGCCAGCAGCCAAGATGCCCTAGCGGGAGGGTTATACAATGAGCAGTTCTTC CASSQDALAGGLYNEQFF
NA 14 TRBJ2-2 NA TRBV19 TGTGCCAGTAGGGGGCGAGAGAACACCGGGGAGCTGTTTTTT CASRGRENTGELFF
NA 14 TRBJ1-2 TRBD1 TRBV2 TGTGCCAGCAGCATTTCGACAGGGGGCTATGGCTACACCTTC CASSISTGGYGYTF
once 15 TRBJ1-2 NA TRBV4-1 TGCGCCAGCAGCCAAGACCCTACAGGACCGGTGGGCTACACCTTC CASSQDPTGPVGYTF
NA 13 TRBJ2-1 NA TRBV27 TGTGCCAGCAGTCTGAGCTCCTACAATGAGCAGTTCTTC CASSLSSYNEQFF
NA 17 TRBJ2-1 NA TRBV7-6 TGTGCCAGCAACCCAGGGACAGTACGGGGGTCCTACAATGAGCAGTTCTTC CASNPGTVRGSYNEQFF
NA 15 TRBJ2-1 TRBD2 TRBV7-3 TGTGCCAGCAGCTTAGGCGGGGGAGGGTACAATGAGCAGTTCTTC CASSLGGGGYNEQFF
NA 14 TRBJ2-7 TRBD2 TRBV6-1 TGTGCCAGCAGTGGCGGGGGTCCCCTCTACGAGCAGTACTTC CASSGGGPLYEQYF
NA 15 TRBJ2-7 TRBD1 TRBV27 TGTGCCAGCAGTTTAGAGGGACAGGGGCCCTACGAGCAGTACTTC CASSLEGQGPYEQYF
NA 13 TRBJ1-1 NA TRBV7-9 TGTGCCAGCAGCTCCGCGGCAGGGGCTGAAGCTTTCTTT CASSSAAGAEAFF
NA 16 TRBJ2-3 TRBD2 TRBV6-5 TGTGCCAGCAGTTACGGACTAGCGGATCGCACAGATACGCAGTATTTT CASSYGLADRTDTQYF
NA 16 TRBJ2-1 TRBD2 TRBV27 TGTGCCAGCAGTTTACGGCCTAGCGGGAGGCTACTTGAGCAGTTCTTC CASSLRPSGRLLEQFF
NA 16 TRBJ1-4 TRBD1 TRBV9 TGTGCCAGCAGCGGAGGACAGGGGTTAACTAATGAAAAACTGTTTTTT CASSGGQGLTNEKLFF
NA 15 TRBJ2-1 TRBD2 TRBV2 TGTGCCAGCAGTGTGAGGCTAGCGGGACCAGATGAGCAGTTCTTC CASSVRLAGPDEQFF
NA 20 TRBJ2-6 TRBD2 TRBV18 TGTGCCAGCTCACCACGTATCACGGGGGGGGAAAGCTCTGGGGCCAACGTCCTGACTTTC CASSPRITGGESSGANVLTF
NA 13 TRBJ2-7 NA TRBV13 TGTGCCAGCAGCTTAGGCCTTTACTACGAGCAGTACTTC CASSLGLYYEQYF
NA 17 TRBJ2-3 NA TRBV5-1 TGCGCCAGCAGGGGAGGAGGGACTTCTTCTAGCACAGATACGCAGTATTTT CASRGGGTSSSTDTQYF
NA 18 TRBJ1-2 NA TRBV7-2 TGTGCCAGCAGCCCACGCAGGGCCATCACCCCCCCTAACTATGGCTACACCTTC CASSPRRAITPPNYGYTF